This TCR beta chain was recovered during a study of T cells after yellow fever vaccination. Across the whole study: When fractions had low cell numbers, they were prepared with SMART-Seq v4 Ultra Low Input. Study results and caveats: Weaker overall was a secondary response that nonetheless peaked faster, on day 5 versus 15. Overlap between CD4 and CD8 compartments was detected for a small share of clonotypes.

Generation of TCR cDNA used 5'RACE template switching (which added a universal primer site and UMIs). Using its own MiXCR run on the 5' RACE reads, TCRdb lists one record per CDR3 protein. The data show about 200,000 distinct CDR3 sequences, under 3.5% seen once. This clonotype was found many times. Its antigen is still unknown. Germline V gene sequence: CDR1 KGHSH, CDR2 LQKENI. The CDR3 is made up of 15 amino acids. V was cut by 3 bases and J by 0 bases, with 12 bases left in between. The clonotype comes from a man aged 18 to 30 who received the YFV17D yellow fever vaccine. Sequenced here: CD4+ T cells sorted from PBMCs, sampled 10 days after the yellow fever booster vaccination. The chain carries TRBV18 and TRBJ2-7; maybe TRBD1 (5 bases). The CDR3 loop is CASSPGKGISYEQYF. The CDR3, as DNA: TGTGCCAGCTCACCCGGAAAGGGGATCTCCTACGAGCAGTACTTC.